These 15 T cell receptor beta chains share one sample of origin, sequenced in a study of beta chain features in type 1 diabetes. What was sequenced were expressed TCRB transcripts, since all of the isolated RNA had been reverse transcribed. Some clones are missing from TCRdb's copy, which holds only in-frame ones; the method was immunoSEQ multiplex PCR. The sample has just under 150,000 clones, 8.5% to 12% seen once. Input material: naive CD4+ T cells from blood. Receptors originate from a man aged 18 to 30 in good health.

The chain has TRBV7-7 and TRBJ2-1, with D tentatively TRBD2 (5 bases). CDR3 length: 14 residues. From germline, CDR1 is SSHAT and CDR2 FNYEAQ (reference sequence). V was pared by 2 bases and J by 5 bases, with 10 bases between. This chain's CDR3 is CASSLNKGDNEQFF. CDR3 DNA sequence: TGTGCCAGCAGCTTAAACAAGGGAGACAATGAGCAGTTCTTC.

The chain employs TRBV19 and TRBJ2-1, with D possibly being TRBD2 (7 bases). Germline CDR1 and CDR2: LNHDA and SQIVND (reference sequence). The V end lost 5 bases, the J end lost 3 bases, and 14 bases lay between the germline ends. There are 15 residues in the CDR3. Here the CDR3 reads CASSLGGQVYNEQFF. For the CDR3, the DNA is TGTGCCAGTAGTTTGGGGGGGCAGGTCTACAATGAGCAGTTCTTC.

This clone was detected a few times. J is TRBJ2-7 and V is TRBV19; 9 bases are shared with TRBD1. Germline values: CDR1 LNHDA, CDR2 SQIVND (reference sequence). The CDR3 totals 16 residues. With 10 bases clipped from V and 3 bases from J, the junction kept 16 bases outside the gene matches. CDR3 in amino acids: CATRAGVATGGYEQYF. The CDR3 DNA reads TGTGCCACACGCGCCGGGGTCGCGACAGGGGGCTACGAGCAGTACTTC.

The sample holds a few counts of this clone. The chain recombines TRBV7-2 with TRBJ2-7, with 14 bases fitting TRBD2. The V gene's germline CDR1 is SGHTA and CDR2 FQGNSA. V was clipped by 5 bases and J by 6 bases; unmatched bases: 6. This CDR3 contains 15 residues. CDR3 loop: CASSMTSGGAFEQYF. DNA for the CDR3: TGTGCCAGCAGCATGACTAGCGGGGGGGCTTTCGAGCAGTACTTC.

CDR3 in DNA: TGTGCCAGCTCACGGGTAGCTAGCTACGAGCAGTACTTC. It specifies CASSRVASYEQYF. The gene calls are TRBV18 and TRBJ2-7; D is ambiguous. The CDR3 runs to 13 residues. Germline values: CDR1 KGHSH, CDR2 LQKENI. V lost 4 bases to trimming and J lost 3 bases, with 10 bases between them.

The chain uses TRBV6-5 and TRBJ2-7, with 8 bases aligning to TRBD1. CDR3 size: 16 residues. Germline loops: CDR1 MNHEY, CDR2 SVGAGI. Trimming took 0 bases from V and 0 from J; bases not matched to a gene: 4. The CDR3 DNA reads TGTGCCAGCAGTTACTCAGGACAGGGTACCTCCTACGAGCAGTACTTC. The encoded protein is CASSYSGQGTSYEQYF.

The J gene is TRBJ2-5, the V gene TRBV19; TRBD1 matches at 8 bases. The ends lost 6 bases at V and 5 bases at J; junction bases unmatched: 8. This CDR3 has 14 residues. Germline CDR1 reads LNHDA; CDR2 reads SQIVND (reference sequence). The DNA for the CDR3 is TGTGCCAGTAGCCTCGGACAGGGCGGTGAGACCCAGTACTTC. This codes for CASSLGQGGETQYF.

CDR3 bases: TGTGCCAGCAGTCCGGGTAATACCATCTATGGCTACACCTTC. Amino acids: CASSPGNTIYGYTF. This chain links TRBV6-6 with TRBJ1-2; D remains ambiguous. The length of the CDR3 is 14 residues. The ends were cut back, 5 bases at V and 4 bases at J, with 14 bases in the middle. The germline gives CDR1 MNHNY, CDR2 SVGAGI (reference sequence).

A few counts support this clone. The gene calls are TRBV7-2 and TRBJ2-7; TRBD1 might be the D (5 bases). This CDR3 comprises 14 residues. The V and J ends lost 4 bases and 0 bases respectively, with 10 bases between them. Per the germline V gene, CDR1 is SGHTA and CDR2 is FQGNSA. The CDR3 region has the DNA TGTGCCAGCAGCTCCCGCGACAGCTCCTACGAGCAGTACTTC. This codes for CASSSRDSSYEQYF.

At least ten counts were recorded for this clone. The chain employs TRBV7-9 and TRBJ2-2; 9 bases fit TRBD1. The germline CDR1 and CDR2 sequences are SEHNR and FQNEAQ (reference sequence). This CDR3 has 14 amino acids. J was trimmed by 6 bases and V by 5 bases; bases with no gene match: 4. CDR3 protein: CASSMNRGPGELFF. CDR3 DNA sequence: TGTGCCAGCAGCATGAACAGGGGGCCCGGGGAGCTGTTTTTT. The variable domain in full, with the rest retrieved from reference TRBV7-9 and TRBJ2-2, is DTGVSQNPRHKITKRGQNVTFRCDPISEHNRLYWYRQTLGQGPEFLTYFQNEAQLEKSRLLSDRFSAERPKGSFSTLEIQRTEQGDSAMYLCASSMNRGPGELFFGEGSRLTVL.

This clone was seen a few times. V and J are TRBV11-2 and TRBJ2-2; 7 positions match TRBD1. Germline V lookup: CDR1 SGHAT, CDR2 FQNNGV. The CDR3 is 15 amino acids. Unmatched junction bases numbered 4, after V lost 5 bases and J lost 1 base. In nucleotides, the CDR3 is TGTGCCAGCAGCCCGGGACAGTTGAACACCGGGGAGCTGTTTTTT. This translates into CASSPGQLNTGELFF.

V usage is TRBV19 and J usage is TRBJ1-1, with D hard to call. Germline V gene lookup returns CDR1 LNHDA and CDR2 SQIVND (reference sequence). This CDR3 comprises 18 residues. V was shortened by 2 bases and J by 4 bases, with 23 bases between the two germline ends. The CDR3 coding sequence is TGTGCCAGTAGTATACTAATTGCAGCCCCGGAGTCGGTCACTGAAGCTTTCTTT. Protein product: CASSILIAAPESVTEAFF.

This clone occurred a few times. J is TRBJ1-2 and V is TRBV6-5; 8 positions match TRBD1. This CDR3 region has 12 residues. From germline, CDR1 is MNHEY and CDR2 SVGAGI. The V segment lost 4 bases and the J segment 5 bases; nucleotides outside the gene matches: 0. CDR3 coding DNA: TGTGCCAGCAGTTGGACAGGGTATGGCTACACCTTC. It specifies CASSWTGYGYTF.

The rearrangement uses TRBV11-2 and TRBJ1-2; 7 bases match TRBD1. V lost 5 bases to trimming and J lost 0 bases; unmatched junction nucleotides: 9. CDR1 and CDR2 from the germline V gene are SGHAT and FQNNGV. This CDR3 is built from 16 residues. In DNA form, the CDR3 reads TGTGCCAGCAGCCTTAGTACAGGGGCGACTAACTATGGCTACACCTTC. It codes for CASSLSTGATNYGYTF. Full variable domain (outside the CDR3, taken from reference TRBV11-2 and TRBJ1-2): EAGVAQSPRYKIIEKRQSVAFWCNPISGHATLYWYQQILGQGPKLLIQFQNNGVVDDSQLPKDRFSAERLKGVDSTLKIQPAKLEDSAVYLCASSLSTGATNYGYTFGSGTRLTVV.

This clone was detected only a few times. The chain uses TRBV7-2 and TRBJ2-2; tentatively, D is TRBD1 (6 bases). Trimming shortened V by 5 bases and J by 4 bases, and 11 bases separated the two germline ends. Germline CDR1 and CDR2: SGHTA and FQGNSA. This CDR3 contains 14 residues. CDR3: CASSPRQATGELFF. The CDR3, as DNA: TGTGCCAGCAGCCCAAGACAGGCCACCGGGGAGCTGTTTTTT. Drawing the rest from reference TRBV7-2 and TRBJ2-2, the complete variable domain is GAGVSQSPSNKVTEKGKDVELRCDPISGHTALYWYRQSLGQGLEFLIYFQGNSAPDKSGLPSDRFSAERTGGSVSTLTIQRTQQEDSAVYLCASSPRQATGELFFGEGSRLTVL.